This TCR beta chain was profiled in a study of graft-versus-host responses after intestinal transplantation. Study summary: Tacrolimus plus steroids were given to all recipients for two to three years, preceded by anti-thymocyte globulin induction.

Trimming removed 4 bases from V and 4 bases from J; junction bases left unmatched: 16. Germline V lookup: CDR1 SQVTM, CDR2 ANQGSEA. CDR3 length: 18 amino acids. The table came from immunoSEQ multiplex PCR; TCRdb's copy has only in-frame clones and leaves some out. The sample includes 60,000 or so clones, roughly 89% seen only once; the top ten take approximately 2.9%. The sequence was obtained from a human patient who received an intestinal transplant, so some T cells may come from the graft donor. V is TRBV29-1 and J is TRBJ2-1; 10 bases match TRBD2. The sample here was PBMCs, taken approximately four months after intestinal transplantation. CDR3 DNA: TGCAGCGTTGTCCAGGGCCGCCCGCCTAGCGGGGGTTACAATGAGCAGTTCTTC. It encodes CSVVQGRPPSGGYNEQFF.